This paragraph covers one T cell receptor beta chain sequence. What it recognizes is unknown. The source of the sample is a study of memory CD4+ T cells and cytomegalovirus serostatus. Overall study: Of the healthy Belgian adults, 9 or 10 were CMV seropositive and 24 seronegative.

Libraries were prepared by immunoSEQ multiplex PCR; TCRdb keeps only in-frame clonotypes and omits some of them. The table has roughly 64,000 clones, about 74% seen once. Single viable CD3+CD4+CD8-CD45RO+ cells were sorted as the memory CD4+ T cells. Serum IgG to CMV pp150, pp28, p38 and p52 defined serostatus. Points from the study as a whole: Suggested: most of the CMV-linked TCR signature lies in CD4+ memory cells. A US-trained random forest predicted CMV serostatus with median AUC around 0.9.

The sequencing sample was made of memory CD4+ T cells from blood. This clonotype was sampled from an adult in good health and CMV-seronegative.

The DNA of the CDR3 is TGTGCCAGCAGCACCCCTAGCGCCGGGGAGCTGTTTTTT. It encodes CASSTPSAGELFF. The V call is TRBV7-2, the J call TRBJ2-2, with D perhaps matching TRBD2 (6 bases). There are 13 residues in the CDR3. The germline V and J ends were trimmed by 5 bases and 6 bases, with 10 bases remaining between them. Germline V gives CDR1 SGHTA, CDR2 FQGNSA.